This paragraph reports one TCR beta chain. Its antigen is not identified. Trimming at V came to 5 bases and at J to 1 base, leaving 12 bases not matched to a gene. The CDR3 covers 18 residues. The germline gives CDR1 LNHDA, CDR2 SQIVND (reference sequence). The data were obtained in a study of cytomegalovirus exposure and HLA in healthy donors. Study-wide points: An analysis was carried out later, and it reportedly showed fewer N-insertions in an Asian-associated ancestry cluster than the approximately 660-donor mean. A later analysis by the authors found several of the most significant clusters apparently linked to common viral pathogens.

PCR primers comprised 60 Vbeta and 13 Jbeta primers. TCRdb keeps only in-frame clones here, not all; method: immunoSEQ multiplex PCR. This table holds around 130,000 clones. The sample was PBMCs. This clonotype was obtained from a woman aged 40 to 50 in good health and CMV-seronegative. The gene calls are TRBV19 and TRBJ2-5; 11 bases match TRBD2. The CDR3 region has the DNA TGTGCCAGTAGTGTCCGACTAGCGGGGACTCCTTTCCAAGAGACCCAGTACTTC. This encodes CASSVRLAGTPFQETQYF.